The clone carrying this T cell receptor beta chain was recorded many times. As yet, its antigen is unknown. It was from roughly 21,000 to 960,000 sorted cells, with 10%, 30% or 50% RNA, that naive CD8 libraries came. Sorting defined naive CD8 T cells as CD8+CD4-CCR7+CD45RA+. The source of the sample is a study of molecular identifiers for immune sequencing clone quantification. General study points: With a barcode shared among identical TCR molecules, highly expanded clone sizes could be underestimated.

The CDR3 has 15 amino acids. V lost 4 bases and J 2 bases, leaving 14 bases between the germline ends. Germline assignment: CDR1 SGDLS and CDR2 YYNGEE. MiXCR, run by TCRdb on the PCR reads, gives a single entry per CDR3 protein. The sample lists approximately 97,000 distinct CDR3 sequences; approximately 24% were seen once. The chain uses TRBV9 and TRBJ2-3; possible D gene TRBD2, 6 bases. The source is a human donor in good health. Some libraries in this study had Jurkat cell RNA spiked in. Sample: naive CD8+ T cells from blood, with Jurkat cell RNA spiked in. Regarding subset: FACS-sorted CD8+CD4-CCR7+CD45RA+ naive T cells. The CDR3 nucleotides are TGTGCCAGCAGCAACCGGGACTCCGCCACAGATACGCAGTATTTT. It is translated as CASSNRDSATDTQYF.